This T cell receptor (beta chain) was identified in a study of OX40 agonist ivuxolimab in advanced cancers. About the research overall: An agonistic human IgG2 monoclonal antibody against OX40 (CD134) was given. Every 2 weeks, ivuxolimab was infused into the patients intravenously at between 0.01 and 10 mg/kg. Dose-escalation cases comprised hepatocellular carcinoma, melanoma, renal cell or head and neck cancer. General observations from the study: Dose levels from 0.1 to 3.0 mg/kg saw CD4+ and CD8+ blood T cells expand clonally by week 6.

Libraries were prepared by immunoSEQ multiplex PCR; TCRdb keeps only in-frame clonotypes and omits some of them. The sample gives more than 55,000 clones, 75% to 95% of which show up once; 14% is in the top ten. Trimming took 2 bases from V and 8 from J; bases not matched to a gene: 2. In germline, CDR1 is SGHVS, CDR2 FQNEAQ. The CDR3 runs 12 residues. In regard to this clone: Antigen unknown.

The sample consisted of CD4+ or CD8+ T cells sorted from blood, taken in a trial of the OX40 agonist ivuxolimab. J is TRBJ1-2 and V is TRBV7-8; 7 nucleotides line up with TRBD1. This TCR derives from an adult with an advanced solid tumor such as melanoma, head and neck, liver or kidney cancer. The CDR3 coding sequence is TGTGCCAGCAGCTTACGGGACAGCGGCTACACCTTC. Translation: CASSLRDSGYTF.